This note documents a single TCR beta chain sequence. As yet, its antigen is unknown. The V segment lost 0 bases and the J segment 2 bases; nucleotides outside the gene matches: 6. The CDR3 spans 16 residues. CDR1 and CDR2 from the germline V gene are SGHAT and FQNNGV. Method: immunoSEQ multiplex PCR; TCRdb's copy keeps in-frame clones and lacks some. Of more than 2,000,000 clones in the sample, roughly 92% are singletons; the top ten hold 0.14%. These data come from a study of shared clonotypes between healthy human individuals. General study findings and limits: When compared with the clonotypes that were shared by all four sorted-subset donors, the non-shared clonotypes turned out to have lower generation probabilities. Clonotype sharing among donors was expected to depend on sequencing depth.

This receptor was obtained from a man younger than 35 in good health. Sequenced sample: naive CD4+ T cells sorted from blood. The subset is: CD45RA+ positively selected. The chain links TRBV11-2 to TRBJ2-7, with 8 bases matching TRBD1. CDR3 region: CASSLDLQGAAYEQYF. CDR3 bases: TGTGCCAGCAGCTTAGATCTGCAGGGGGCAGCCTACGAGCAGTACTTC. The variable domain in full, with the rest retrieved from reference TRBV11-2 and TRBJ2-7, is EAGVAQSPRYKIIEKRQSVAFWCNPISGHATLYWYQQILGQGPKLLIQFQNNGVVDDSQLPKDRFSAERLKGVDSTLKIQPAKLEDSAVYLCASSLDLQGAAYEQYFGPGTRLTVT.